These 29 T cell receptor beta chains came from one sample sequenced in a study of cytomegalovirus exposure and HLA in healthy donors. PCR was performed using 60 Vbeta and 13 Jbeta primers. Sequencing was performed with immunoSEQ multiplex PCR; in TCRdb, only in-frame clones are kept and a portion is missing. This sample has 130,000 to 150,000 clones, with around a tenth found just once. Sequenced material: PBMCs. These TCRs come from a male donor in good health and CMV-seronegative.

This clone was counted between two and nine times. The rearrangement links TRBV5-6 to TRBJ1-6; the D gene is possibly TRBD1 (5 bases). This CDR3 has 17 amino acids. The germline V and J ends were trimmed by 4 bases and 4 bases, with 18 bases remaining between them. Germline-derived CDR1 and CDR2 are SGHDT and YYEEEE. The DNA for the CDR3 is TGTGCCAGCAGCCCCGAAGGCCTGACAGCTTATAATTCACCCCTCCACTTT. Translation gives CASSPEGLTAYNSPLHF.

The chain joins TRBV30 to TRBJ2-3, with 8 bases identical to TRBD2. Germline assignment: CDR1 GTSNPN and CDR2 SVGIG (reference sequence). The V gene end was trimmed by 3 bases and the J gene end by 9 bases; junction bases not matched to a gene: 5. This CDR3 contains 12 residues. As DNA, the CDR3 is TGTGCCTGGAGACCGGGAGGGCTAACGCAGTATTTT. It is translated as CAWRPGGLTQYF.

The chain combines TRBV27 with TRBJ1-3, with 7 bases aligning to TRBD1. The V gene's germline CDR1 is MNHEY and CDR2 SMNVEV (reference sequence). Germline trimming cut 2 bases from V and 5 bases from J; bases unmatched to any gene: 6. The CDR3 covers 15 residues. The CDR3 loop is CASSLRAGGRNTIYF. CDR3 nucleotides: TGTGCCAGCAGTTTAAGGGCAGGGGGTAGAAACACCATATATTTT.

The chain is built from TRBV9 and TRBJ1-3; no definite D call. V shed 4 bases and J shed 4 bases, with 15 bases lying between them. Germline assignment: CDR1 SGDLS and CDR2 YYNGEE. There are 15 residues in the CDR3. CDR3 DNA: TGTGCCAGCAGCCTATCGGGTTTTGAGGGAAACACCATATATTTT. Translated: CASSLSGFEGNTIYF.

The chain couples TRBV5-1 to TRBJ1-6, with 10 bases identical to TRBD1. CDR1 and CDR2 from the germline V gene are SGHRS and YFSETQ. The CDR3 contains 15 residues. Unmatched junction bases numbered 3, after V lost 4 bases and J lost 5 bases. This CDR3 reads CASSDGTGDNSPLHF. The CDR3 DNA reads TGCGCCAGCAGCGACGGGACAGGGGATAATTCACCCCTCCACTTT.

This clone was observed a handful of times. The CDR3 sequence is CASSFRTGVGTGELFF. DNA of the CDR3: TGTGCCAGCAGCTTCCGGACAGGGGTGGGGACCGGGGAGCTGTTTTTT. The J gene is TRBJ2-2, the V gene TRBV7-9, with 9 bases lining up with TRBD1. The CDR3 contains 16 residues. Germline loops: CDR1 SEHNR, CDR2 FQNEAQ (reference sequence). Trimming removed 3 bases from V and 5 bases from J; junction bases left unmatched: 7.

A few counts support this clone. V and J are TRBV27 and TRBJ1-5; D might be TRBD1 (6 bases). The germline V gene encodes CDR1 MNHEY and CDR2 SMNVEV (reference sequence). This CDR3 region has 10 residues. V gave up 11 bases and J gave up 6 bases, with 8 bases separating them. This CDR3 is CAAGAQPQHF. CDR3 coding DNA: TGTGCCGCGGGGGCTCAGCCCCAGCATTTT.

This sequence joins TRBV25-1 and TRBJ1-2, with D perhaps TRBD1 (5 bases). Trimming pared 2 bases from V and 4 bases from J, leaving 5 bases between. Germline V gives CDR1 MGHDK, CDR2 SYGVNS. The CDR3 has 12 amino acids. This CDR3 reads CASSETGYGYTF. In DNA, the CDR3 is TGTGCCAGCAGTGAAACAGGCTATGGCTACACCTTC.

CDR3 sequence: CASTRQGADETQYF. The CDR3, as DNA: TGTGCCAGCACCAGACAGGGGGCGGATGAGACCCAGTACTTC. This chain connects TRBV6-5 to TRBJ2-5; 10 bases match TRBD1. The V segment lost 7 bases and the J segment 5 bases; nucleotides outside the gene matches: 7. CDR1 is MNHEY, CDR2 SVGAGI, per germline. The CDR3 runs 14 residues.

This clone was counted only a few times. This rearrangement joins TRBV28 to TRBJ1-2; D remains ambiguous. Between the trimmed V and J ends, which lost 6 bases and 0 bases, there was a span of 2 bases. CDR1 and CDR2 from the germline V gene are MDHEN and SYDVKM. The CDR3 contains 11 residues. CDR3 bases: TGTGCCAGCAGCTCTAACTATGGCTACACCTTC. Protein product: CASSSNYGYTF.

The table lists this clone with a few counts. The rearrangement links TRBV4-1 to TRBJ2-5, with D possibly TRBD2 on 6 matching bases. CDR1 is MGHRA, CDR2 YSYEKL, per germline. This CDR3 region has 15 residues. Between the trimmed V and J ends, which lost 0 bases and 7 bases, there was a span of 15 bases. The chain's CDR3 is CASSQDPSSGGTQYF. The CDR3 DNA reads TGCGCCAGCAGCCAAGATCCGAGTAGCGGAGGGACCCAGTACTTC.

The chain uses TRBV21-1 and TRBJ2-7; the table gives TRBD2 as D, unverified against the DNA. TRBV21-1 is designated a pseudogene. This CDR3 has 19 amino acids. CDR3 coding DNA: TGTGCCAGCAGCAAAGTGGGGTGGGAAGAGCGGGAGAGTTTATACGAGCAGTACTTC. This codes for CASSKVGWEERESLYEQYF.

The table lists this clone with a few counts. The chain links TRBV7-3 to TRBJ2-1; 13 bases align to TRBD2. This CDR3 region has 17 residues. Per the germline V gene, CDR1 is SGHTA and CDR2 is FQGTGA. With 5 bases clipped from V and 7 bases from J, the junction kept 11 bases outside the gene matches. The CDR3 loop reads CASSPSGTSGNKNEQFF. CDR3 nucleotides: TGTGCCAGCAGCCCCTCCGGGACTAGCGGGAATAAGAATGAGCAGTTCTTC.

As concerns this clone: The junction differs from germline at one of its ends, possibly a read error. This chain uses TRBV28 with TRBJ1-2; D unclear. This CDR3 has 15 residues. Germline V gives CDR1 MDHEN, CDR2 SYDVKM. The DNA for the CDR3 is TGTGCCAGCAGTTTTATAACGGAAACTAACTATGGCTACTCCTTC. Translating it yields CASSFITETNYGYSF.

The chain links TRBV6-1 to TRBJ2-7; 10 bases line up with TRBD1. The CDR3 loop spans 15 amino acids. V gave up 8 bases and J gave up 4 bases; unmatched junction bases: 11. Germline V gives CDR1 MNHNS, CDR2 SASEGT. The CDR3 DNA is TGTGCCAGCTCTACAGCGGGACAGGGGATGTACGAGCAGTACTTC. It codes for CASSTAGQGMYEQYF.

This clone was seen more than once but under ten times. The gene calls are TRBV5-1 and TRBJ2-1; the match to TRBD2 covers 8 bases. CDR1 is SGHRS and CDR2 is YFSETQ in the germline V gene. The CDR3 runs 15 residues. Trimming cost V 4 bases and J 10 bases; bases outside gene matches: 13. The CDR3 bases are TGCGCCAGCAGCCAACGGACTAGCTCGGGAGGAGAGCAGTTCTTC. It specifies CASSQRTSSGGEQFF.

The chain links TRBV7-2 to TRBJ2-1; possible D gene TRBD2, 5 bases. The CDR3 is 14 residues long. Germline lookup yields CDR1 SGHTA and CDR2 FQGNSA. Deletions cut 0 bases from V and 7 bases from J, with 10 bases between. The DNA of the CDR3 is TGTGCCAGCAGCTTAGCCGGCCCGGGGAATGAGCAGTTCTTC. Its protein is CASSLAGPGNEQFF.

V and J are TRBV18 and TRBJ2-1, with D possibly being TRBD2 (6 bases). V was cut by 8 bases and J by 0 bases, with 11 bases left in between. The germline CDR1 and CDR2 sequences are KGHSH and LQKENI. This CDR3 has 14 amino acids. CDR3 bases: TGTGCCAGCCGAGGACTACCCTCCTACAATGAGCAGTTCTTC. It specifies CASRGLPSYNEQFF.

CDR3 sequence: CASRVSYSGANVLTF. CDR3 sequence (DNA): TGTGCCAGCAGGGTCTCCTACTCTGGGGCCAACGTCCTGACTTTC. V usage is TRBV27 and J usage is TRBJ2-6, with D unresolved. The CDR3 has 15 residues. With 6 bases removed from V and 0 bases from J, the gap between germline ends came to 9 bases. Germline CDR1 is MNHEY and CDR2 is SMNVEV (reference sequence).

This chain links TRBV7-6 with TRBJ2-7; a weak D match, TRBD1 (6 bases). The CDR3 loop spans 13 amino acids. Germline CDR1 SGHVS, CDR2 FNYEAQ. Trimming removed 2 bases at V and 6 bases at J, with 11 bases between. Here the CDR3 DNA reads TGTGCCAGCAGCTTATACCTACAGGGCGAGCAGTACTTC. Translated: CASSLYLQGEQYF.

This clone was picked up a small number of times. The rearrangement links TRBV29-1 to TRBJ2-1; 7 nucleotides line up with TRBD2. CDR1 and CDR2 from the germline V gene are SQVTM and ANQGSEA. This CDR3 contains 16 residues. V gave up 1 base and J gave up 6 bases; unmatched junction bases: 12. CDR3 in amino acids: CSVEAAGAGVANEQFF. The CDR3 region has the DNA TGCAGCGTTGAAGCGGCCGGTGCGGGAGTCGCCAATGAGCAGTTCTTC.

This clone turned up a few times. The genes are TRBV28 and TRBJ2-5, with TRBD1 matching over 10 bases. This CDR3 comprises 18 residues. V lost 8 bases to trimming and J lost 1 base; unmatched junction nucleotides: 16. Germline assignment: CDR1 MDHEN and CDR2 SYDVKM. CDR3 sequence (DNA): TGTGCCAGCCGGGACAGGGGCCTAAGTGTCAATTCCCAAGAGACCCAGTACTTC. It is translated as CASRDRGLSVNSQETQYF.

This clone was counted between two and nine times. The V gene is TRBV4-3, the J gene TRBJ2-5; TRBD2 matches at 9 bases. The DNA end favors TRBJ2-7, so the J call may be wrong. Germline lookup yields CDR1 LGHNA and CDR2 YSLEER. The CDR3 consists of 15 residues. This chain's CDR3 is CASSYAGTSSDEQYF. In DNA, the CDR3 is TGCGCCAGCAGCTATGCCGGGACTAGCAGTGACGAGCAGTACTTC.

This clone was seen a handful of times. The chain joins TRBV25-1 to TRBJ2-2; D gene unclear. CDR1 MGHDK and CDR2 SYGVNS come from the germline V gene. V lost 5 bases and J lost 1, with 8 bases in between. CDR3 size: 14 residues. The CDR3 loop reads CASSKNRNTGELFF. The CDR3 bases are TGTGCCAGCAGTAAAAACAGGAACACCGGGGAGCTGTTTTTT.

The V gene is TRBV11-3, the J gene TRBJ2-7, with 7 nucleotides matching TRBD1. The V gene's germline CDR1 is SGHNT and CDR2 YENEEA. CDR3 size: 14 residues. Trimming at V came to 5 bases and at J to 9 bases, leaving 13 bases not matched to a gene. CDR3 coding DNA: TGTGCCAGCAGCCCCTGGGACAGTACTGTTAGGCAGTACTTC. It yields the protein CASSPWDSTVRQYF.

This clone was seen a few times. Here the CDR3 reads CASKEGAGTEAFF. The CDR3 DNA reads TGTGCCAGCAAGGAGGGGGCTGGGACTGAAGCTTTCTTT. The chain employs TRBV11-1 and TRBJ1-1; 7 nucleotides match TRBD1. Per the germline V gene, CDR1 is SGHAT and CDR2 is FQDESV (reference sequence). Trimming took 7 bases from V and 5 from J; bases not matched to a gene: 7. This CDR3 has 13 residues.

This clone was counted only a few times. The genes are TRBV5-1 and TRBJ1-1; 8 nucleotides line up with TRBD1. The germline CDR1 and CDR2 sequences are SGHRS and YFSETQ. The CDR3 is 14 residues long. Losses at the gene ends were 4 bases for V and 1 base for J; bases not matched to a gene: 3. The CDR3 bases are TGCGCCAGCAGCCCCGACAGGGGGAACACTGAAGCTTTCTTT. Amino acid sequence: CASSPDRGNTEAFF.

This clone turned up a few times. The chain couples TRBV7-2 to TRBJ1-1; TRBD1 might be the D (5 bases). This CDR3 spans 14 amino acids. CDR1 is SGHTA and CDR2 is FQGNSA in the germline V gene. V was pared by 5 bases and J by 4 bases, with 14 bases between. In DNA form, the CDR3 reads TGTGCCAGCAGCCCCGGGGGGAGGGTCACTGAAGCTTTCTTT. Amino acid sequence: CASSPGGRVTEAFF.

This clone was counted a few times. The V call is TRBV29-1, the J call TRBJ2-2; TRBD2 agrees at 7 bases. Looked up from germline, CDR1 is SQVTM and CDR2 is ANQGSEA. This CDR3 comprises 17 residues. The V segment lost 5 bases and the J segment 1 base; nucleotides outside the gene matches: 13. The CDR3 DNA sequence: TGCAGCGTTACCCGGGGGGTCGCGGGCATGAACACCGGGGAGCTGTTTTTT. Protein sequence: CSVTRGVAGMNTGELFF.